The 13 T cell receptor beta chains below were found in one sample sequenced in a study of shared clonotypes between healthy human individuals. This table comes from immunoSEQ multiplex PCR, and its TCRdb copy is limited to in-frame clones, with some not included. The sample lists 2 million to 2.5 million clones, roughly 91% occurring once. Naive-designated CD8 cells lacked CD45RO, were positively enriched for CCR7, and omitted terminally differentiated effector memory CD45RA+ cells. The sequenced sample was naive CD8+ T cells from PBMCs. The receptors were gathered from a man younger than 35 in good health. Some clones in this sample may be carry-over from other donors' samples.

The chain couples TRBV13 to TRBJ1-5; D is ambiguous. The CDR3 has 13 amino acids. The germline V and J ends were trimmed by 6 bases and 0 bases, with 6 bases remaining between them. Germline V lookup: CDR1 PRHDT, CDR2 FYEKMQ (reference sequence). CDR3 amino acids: CASSRLSNQPQHF. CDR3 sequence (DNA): TGTGCCAGCAGTCGACTTAGCAATCAGCCCCAGCATTTT.

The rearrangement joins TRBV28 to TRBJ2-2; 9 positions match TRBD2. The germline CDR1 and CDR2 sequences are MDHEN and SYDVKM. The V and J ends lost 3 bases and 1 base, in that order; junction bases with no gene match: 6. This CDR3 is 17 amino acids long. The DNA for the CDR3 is TGTGCCAGCAGTTTGCGACTAGCGGTCTGGAACACCGGGGAGCTGTTTTTT. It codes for CASSLRLAVWNTGELFF.

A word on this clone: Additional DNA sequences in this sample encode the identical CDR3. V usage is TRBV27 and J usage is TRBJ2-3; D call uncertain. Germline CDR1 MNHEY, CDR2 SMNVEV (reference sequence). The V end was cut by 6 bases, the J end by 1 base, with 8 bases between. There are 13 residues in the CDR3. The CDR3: CASRAAGTDTQYF. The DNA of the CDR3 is TGTGCCAGCAGGGCGGCGGGCACAGATACGCAGTATTTT.

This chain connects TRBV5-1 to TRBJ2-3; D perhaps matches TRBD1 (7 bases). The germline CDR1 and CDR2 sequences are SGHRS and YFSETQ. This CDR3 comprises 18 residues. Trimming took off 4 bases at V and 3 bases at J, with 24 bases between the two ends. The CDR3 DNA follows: TGCGCCAGCAGCAAAGAGACAGGGAAGACGGGAGCTACAGATACGCAGTATTTT. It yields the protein CASSKETGKTGATDTQYF.

CDR3 in amino acids: CASSRSDRAKGYTF. The CDR3 nucleotides read TGTGCCAGCAGTAGAAGCGACAGGGCCAAGGGCTACACCTTC. The chain uses TRBV27 and TRBJ1-2; 7 nucleotides line up with TRBD1. Germline assignment: CDR1 MNHEY and CDR2 SMNVEV (reference sequence). The CDR3 totals 14 residues. The V and J ends lost 5 bases and 8 bases, in that order; junction bases with no gene match: 11.

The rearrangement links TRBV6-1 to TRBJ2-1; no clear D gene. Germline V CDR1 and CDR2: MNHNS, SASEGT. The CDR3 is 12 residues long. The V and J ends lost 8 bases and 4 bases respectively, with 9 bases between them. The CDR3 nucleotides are TGTGCCAGCGGGCCGTTATACAATGAGCAGTTCTTC. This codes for CASGPLYNEQFF.

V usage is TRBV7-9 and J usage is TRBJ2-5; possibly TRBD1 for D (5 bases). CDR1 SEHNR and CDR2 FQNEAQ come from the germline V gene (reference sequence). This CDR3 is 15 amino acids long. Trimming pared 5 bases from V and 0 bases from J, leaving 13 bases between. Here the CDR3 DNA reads TGTGCCAGCAGCCCCCCAGGGTTGTACCAAGAGACCCAGTACTTC. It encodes CASSPPGLYQETQYF.

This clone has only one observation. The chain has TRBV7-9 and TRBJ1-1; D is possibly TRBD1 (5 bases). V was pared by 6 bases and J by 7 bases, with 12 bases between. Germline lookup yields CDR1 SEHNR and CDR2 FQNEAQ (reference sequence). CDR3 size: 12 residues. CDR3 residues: CASRVGEGEAFF. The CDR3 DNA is TGTGCCAGCAGGGTGGGGGAAGGTGAAGCTTTCTTT.

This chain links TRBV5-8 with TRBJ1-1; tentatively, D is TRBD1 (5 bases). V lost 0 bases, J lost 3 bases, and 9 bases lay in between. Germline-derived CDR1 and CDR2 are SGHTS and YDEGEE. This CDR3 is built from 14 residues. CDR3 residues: CASSLDQGYTEAFF. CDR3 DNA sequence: TGTGCCAGCAGCTTGGATCAGGGATACACTGAAGCTTTCTTT.

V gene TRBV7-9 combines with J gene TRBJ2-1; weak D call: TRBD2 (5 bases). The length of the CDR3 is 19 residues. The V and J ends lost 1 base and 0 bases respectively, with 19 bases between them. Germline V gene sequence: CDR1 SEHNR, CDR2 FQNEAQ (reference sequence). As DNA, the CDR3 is TGTGCCAGCAGCTTAGTCGGAGCGGAAGACTTTAGCTCCTACAATGAGCAGTTCTTC. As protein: CASSLVGAEDFSSYNEQFF.

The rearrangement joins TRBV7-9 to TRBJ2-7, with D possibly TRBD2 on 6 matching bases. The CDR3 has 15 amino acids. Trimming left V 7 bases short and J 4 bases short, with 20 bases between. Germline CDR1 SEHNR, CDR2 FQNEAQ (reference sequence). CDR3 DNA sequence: TGTGCCAGCACCTTCTTCCGGGACTCCTTTTACGAGCAGTACTTC. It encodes CASTFFRDSFYEQYF.

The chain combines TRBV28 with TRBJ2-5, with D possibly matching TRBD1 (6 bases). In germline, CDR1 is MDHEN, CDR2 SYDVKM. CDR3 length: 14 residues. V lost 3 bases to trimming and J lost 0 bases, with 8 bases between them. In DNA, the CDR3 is TGTGCCAGCAGTTTGGGGACAAACCAAGAGACCCAGTACTTC. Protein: CASSLGTNQETQYF.

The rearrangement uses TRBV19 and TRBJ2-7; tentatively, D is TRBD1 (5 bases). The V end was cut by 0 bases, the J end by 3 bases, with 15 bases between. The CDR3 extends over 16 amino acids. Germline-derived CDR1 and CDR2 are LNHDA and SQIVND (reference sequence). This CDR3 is CASSIDLGALIYEQYF. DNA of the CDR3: TGTGCCAGTAGTATAGATCTTGGGGCATTGATCTACGAGCAGTACTTC.